These T cell receptor beta chains were read from a single sample in a study of CD8 T cells in Susac syndrome. Each CDR3 protein is one row after TCRdb ran MiXCR on the immunoSEQ multiplex PCR reads. The sample has roughly 190,000 distinct CDR3 sequences; 90% to 95% are singletons. Material for sequencing was CD4+ T cells from PBMCs. The source of these receptors is a human donor with Susac syndrome. Each CDR3 is given with its conserved first and last residue. A D gene is named only where the DNA matches it firmly. The size entry is marked missing in some rows and otherwise reads once, few, many or a size class.

DNA	CDR3	size	J	V	D
TGTGCCAGCAGCAAAGTCGGAGGGACCCTCAATCAGCCCCAGCATTTT	CASSKVGGTLNQPQHF	-	TRBJ1-5	TRBV21-1	-
TGTGCCAGCAGCTTAGATCTGTCACCTCTCGAGCAGTACTTC	CASSLDLSPLEQYF	few	TRBJ2-7	TRBV11-2	-
TGTGCCAGCAGCCAGCCCACGACAGATACGCAGTATTTT	CASSQPTTDTQYF	-	TRBJ2-3	TRBV14	-
TGTGCCAGCAGCCTCGAACAGGGAATGCATCAGCCCCAGCATTTT	CASSLEQGMHQPQHF	few	TRBJ1-5	TRBV7-9	-
TGTGCCAGCAGTATGGACAGGGGAAGGTACGAGCAGTACTTC	CASSMDRGRYEQYF	-	TRBJ2-7	TRBV6-5	TRBD1
TGTGCCAGCAGCCCGGGGAACGTTGCTAGCACAGATACGCAGTATTTT	CASSPGNVASTDTQYF	-	TRBJ2-3	TRBV7-3	-
TGTGCCAGCTCACCACCGGCGGGGGCGGCTTCACCCCTCCACTTT	CASSPPAGAASPLHF	-	TRBJ1-6	TRBV18	-
TGTGCCAGCAGCTTATTGCTAGCGGGAGTAGGCTCCTACGAGCAGTACTTC	CASSLLLAGVGSYEQYF	-	TRBJ2-7	TRBV7-2	TRBD2
TGTGCCAGTACTACCGGTCCGGGACTACTAAGCTACGAGCAGTACTTC	CASTTGPGLLSYEQYF	-	TRBJ2-7	TRBV28	TRBD2
TGTGCCAGCAGCTTGGCCAGCGGAGCTAAATACGAGCAGTACTTC	CASSLASGAKYEQYF	-	TRBJ2-7	TRBV5-6	-
TGTGCCACCAGTGATTCAGGGAGGACGGGGTTGGAGACCCAGTACTTC	CATSDSGRTGLETQYF	-	TRBJ2-5	TRBV24-1	-
TGTGCCAGTAGTAGGGTGACAGGAAATAATTCACCCCTCCACTTT	CASSRVTGNNSPLHF	once	TRBJ1-6	TRBV19	-
TGTGCCAGTAGTATCGACAGATTGGGCACTGAAGCTTTCTTT	CASSIDRLGTEAFF	-	TRBJ1-1	TRBV19	-
TGCGCCAGCAGCAATCAAGCGGCGTCTCTAGCGGGAGGATACGTAAATACGCAGTATTTT	CASSNQAASLAGGYVNTQYF	-	TRBJ2-3	TRBV4-1	TRBD2
TGTGCCAGCAGCTCACAAATCAGGGATCAGCCCCAGCATTTT	CASSSQIRDQPQHF	-	TRBJ1-5	TRBV7-2	-
TGTGCCAGCAGCGTTGGACAGAATCAGCCCCAGCATTTT	CASSVGQNQPQHF	-	TRBJ1-5	TRBV7-3	-
TGTGCCAGCAGCGTAGAAGGGGCACTTAATTCACCCCTCCACTTT	CASSVEGALNSPLHF	-	TRBJ1-6	TRBV9	-
TGTGCCAGCAGTTTTATTTCAGGACAAAAAGCTTTCTTT	CASSFISGQKAFF	-	TRBJ1-1	TRBV12-3/TRBV12-4	-
TGTGCCAGCTCGGCAGGGAGGGGCAATCAGCCCCAGCATTTT	CASSAGRGNQPQHF	-	TRBJ1-5	TRBV18	-
TGTGCCAGCAGCCACCCGAGCTCTGGAAACACCATATATTTT	CASSHPSSGNTIYF	-	TRBJ1-3	TRBV14	-
TGCGCCAGCAGCACGGGACAGTCCACAGATACGCAGTATTTT	CASSTGQSTDTQYF	-	TRBJ2-3	TRBV5-1	TRBD1
TGTGCCAGCAGTGAAGAGGGACTAGCGACAAACATTCAGTACTTC	CASSEEGLATNIQYF	-	TRBJ2-4	TRBV2	TRBD2
TGTGCCAGCAGTTGGACAGGGGGCGACTATGGCTACACCTTC	CASSWTGGDYGYTF	-	TRBJ1-2	TRBV6-5	TRBD1
TGTGCCAGCAGCCAAGATCCGCGGGGGGGCACAGATACGCAGTATTTT	CASSQDPRGGTDTQYF	-	TRBJ2-3	TRBV3-1	TRBD2
TGTGCCAGCCGGGGGGACGGAACTGGGGCCAACGTCCTGACTTTC	CASRGDGTGANVLTF	-	TRBJ2-6	TRBV2	TRBD2
TGTGCCAGCAGCCAAGGTTTAGCGACAGAGCAGTTCTTC	CASSQGLATEQFF	-	TRBJ2-1	TRBV3-1	-
TGTGCCAGCAGCGTATGGGGAACCCAGGGTACAGATACGCAGTATTTT	CASSVWGTQGTDTQYF	-	TRBJ2-3	TRBV9	-
TGTGCCAGCAGACCCCCGAGCCTATTACGAAGCTCCTACGAGCAGTACTTC	CASRPPSLLRSSYEQYF	-	TRBJ2-7	TRBV28	-
TGTGCCACCAGTGATGAGGGTTGGGACACTGAAGCTTTCTTT	CATSDEGWDTEAFF	once	TRBJ1-1	TRBV24-1	-
TGCAGTGCTAGGGAAGGGGGCAATCAGCCCCAGCATTTT	CSAREGGNQPQHF	-	TRBJ1-5	TRBV20-1	-
TGTGCCAGCAGCTTAGAAATAGGGTTTTGGGGGGGGGTTGCTAAGGACGAGCAGTACTTC	CASSLEIGFWGGVAKDEQYF	-	TRBJ2-7	TRBV7-8	TRBD2
TGCAGTGCTAGAGATACGGGAGTTGGTGATACGCAGTATTTT	CSARDTGVGDTQYF	-	TRBJ2-3	TRBV20-1	-
TGTGCCAGTAGTATATCTACTAGCACAGATACGCAGTATTTT	CASSISTSTDTQYF	-	TRBJ2-3	TRBV19	-
TGTGCCAGCAGAGAAGGACAGTTAGCTAACTATGGCTACACCTTC	CASREGQLANYGYTF	-	TRBJ1-2	TRBV6-1	-
TGTGCCAGCAGTTTAACAGGGACTTCATACGAGCAGTTCTTC	CASSLTGTSYEQFF	-	TRBJ2-1	TRBV27	-
TGTGCCAGCAGTTCACGTGTGCAGGGCCCGGATGAGCAGTTCTTC	CASSSRVQGPDEQFF	-	TRBJ2-1	TRBV28	-
TGCGCCAGCAGCTTGATCGGACGTCAGTCGAATTCACCCCTCCACTTT	CASSLIGRQSNSPLHF	-	TRBJ1-6	TRBV5-1	-
TGCAGTGGTAGCGGGAGCGCCCAGGGAAGAAATGAGCAGTTCTTC	CSGSGSAQGRNEQFF	-	TRBJ2-1	TRBV20-1	TRBD2
TGTACCAGCAGTTTACAGGGAACTGAAGCTTTCTTT	CTSSLQGTEAFF	once	TRBJ1-1	TRBV28	-
TGCGCCAGCAGAACTAGCGGCAGACCTCTGGAGACCCAGTACTTC	CASRTSGRPLETQYF	-	TRBJ2-5	TRBV5-1	TRBD2
TGCGCCAGCAGACTAGCGGGGGGGGTATACGAGCAGTACTTC	CASRLAGGVYEQYF	-	TRBJ2-7	TRBV5-1	TRBD2
TGTGCCAGCAGCCAAGTTTCCTCGAGCGATGAGCAGTTCTTC	CASSQVSSSDEQFF	-	TRBJ2-1	TRBV14	-
TGTGCCAGCAGTTTAGGTGGGACTAGCGGGACGAGCTCCTACAATGAGCAGTTCTTC	CASSLGGTSGTSSYNEQFF	-	TRBJ2-1	TRBV12-3/TRBV12-4	TRBD2
TGCGCCAGCAGCTTGGTGGGGGGGGTAGACATTCAGTACTTC	CASSLVGGVDIQYF	-	TRBJ2-4	TRBV5-1	TRBD2
TGTGCCAGCAGCTTAAGTATGCTCTCTGGGGCCAACGTCCTGACTTTC	CASSLSMLSGANVLTF	-	TRBJ2-6	TRBV7-3	-
TGTGCCAGTAACGCAGGGGCGAACACCGGGGAGCTGTTTTTT	CASNAGANTGELFF	-	TRBJ2-2	TRBV19	-
TGTGCCAGCAGTTACGGGGTGGCAGTTTCCGTGAACACTGAAGCTTTCTTT	CASSYGVAVSVNTEAFF	-	TRBJ1-1	TRBV6-5	-
TGTGCCAGCAGTCTCCTGACAGGGGAAAACTATGGCTACACCTTC	CASSLLTGENYGYTF	-	TRBJ1-2	TRBV5-6	TRBD1
TGTGCCAGCAGCGACCCTTGGCCCGCAACAGATACGCAGTATTTT	CASSDPWPATDTQYF	-	TRBJ2-3	TRBV7-8	-
TGTGCCAGCAGTAACCGACAGGGGGGAAGTTTTGTGACTGAAGCTTTCTTT	CASSNRQGGSFVTEAFF	-	TRBJ1-1	TRBV27	TRBD1
TGTGCCAGCTCACTATACAGGGCAGGACAAGAGACCCAGTACTTC	CASSLYRAGQETQYF	once	TRBJ2-5	TRBV18	-
TGTGCCAGCAGCGTAGAGGTGGGGGGAGAGACCCAGTACTTC	CASSVEVGGETQYF	-	TRBJ2-5	TRBV9	-
TGTGCCAGCAGCGTGCGAAGCGATAAAGATACGCAGTATTTT	CASSVRSDKDTQYF	-	TRBJ2-3	TRBV9	-
TGTGCCAGCAGCCAAGCCGGTAGCCACTACAATGAGCAGTTCTTC	CASSQAGSHYNEQFF	-	TRBJ2-1	TRBV14	-
TGTGCCAGCAGCCAAGATGGGCAAAATGAGCAGTTCTTC	CASSQDGQNEQFF	once	TRBJ2-1	TRBV4-2	-
TGTGCCAGCCTCCGTACAGCCGAGAGTAATGAGCAGTTCTTC	CASLRTAESNEQFF	-	TRBJ2-1	TRBV6-6	-